This TCR beta chain was identified in a study of T cells after yellow fever vaccination. TCRdb recomputed calls from the 5' RACE reads with MiXCR, one row per CDR3 protein. Here the sample spans a few hundred thousand distinct CDR3 sequences, approximately 7% being singletons. Germline lookup yields CDR1 SGDLS and CDR2 YYNGEE. V shed 3 bases and J 6 bases; nucleotides not matched to a gene: 8. This CDR3 comprises 16 residues. The TCR originated in a man in his late teens or twenties who received the YFV17D yellow fever vaccine. V gene TRBV9 combines with J gene TRBJ2-2, with 10 positions matching TRBD2. Source: PBMCs, taken 35 to 50 days after the first yellow fever vaccination. The CDR3 DNA reads TGTGCCAGCAGCGCTCAACTAGCGGGGATGGCCGGGGAGCTGTTTTTT. Encoded protein: CASSAQLAGMAGELFF.